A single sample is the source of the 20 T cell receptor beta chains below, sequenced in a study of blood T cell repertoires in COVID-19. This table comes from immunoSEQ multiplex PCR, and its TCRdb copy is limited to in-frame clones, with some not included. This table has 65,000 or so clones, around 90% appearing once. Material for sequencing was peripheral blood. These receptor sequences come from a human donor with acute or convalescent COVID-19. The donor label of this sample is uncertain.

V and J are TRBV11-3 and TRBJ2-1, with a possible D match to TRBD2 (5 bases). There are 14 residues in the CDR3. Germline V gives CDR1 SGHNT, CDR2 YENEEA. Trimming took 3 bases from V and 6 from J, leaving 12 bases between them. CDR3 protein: CASSLGRAANEQFF. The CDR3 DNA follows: TGTGCCAGCAGCTTGGGCCGAGCGGCCAATGAGCAGTTCTTC.

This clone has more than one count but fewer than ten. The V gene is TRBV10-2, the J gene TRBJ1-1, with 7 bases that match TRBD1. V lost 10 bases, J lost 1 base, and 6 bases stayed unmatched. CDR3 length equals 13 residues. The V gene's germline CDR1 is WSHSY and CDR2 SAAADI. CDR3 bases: TGCGCCACCACGAGGGGGCAGAACACTGAAGCTTTCTTT. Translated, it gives CATTRGQNTEAFF.

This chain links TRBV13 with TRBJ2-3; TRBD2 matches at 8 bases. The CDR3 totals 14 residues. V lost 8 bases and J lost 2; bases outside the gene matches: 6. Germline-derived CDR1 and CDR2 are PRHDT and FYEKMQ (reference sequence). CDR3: CASRAGGNTDTQYF. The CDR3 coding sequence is TGTGCCAGCCGGGCGGGGGGAAACACAGATACGCAGTATTTT. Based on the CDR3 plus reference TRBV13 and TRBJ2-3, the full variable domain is AAGVIQSPRHLIKEKRETATLKCYPIPRHDTVYWYQQGPGQDPQFLISFYEKMQSDKGSIPDRFSAQQFSDYHSELNMSSLELGDSALYFCASRAGGNTDTQYFGPGTRLTVL.

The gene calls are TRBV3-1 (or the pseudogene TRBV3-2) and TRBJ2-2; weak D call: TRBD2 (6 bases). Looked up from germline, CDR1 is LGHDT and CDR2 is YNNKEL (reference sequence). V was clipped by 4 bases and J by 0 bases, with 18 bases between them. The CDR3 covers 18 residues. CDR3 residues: CASSRAGVAVANTGELFF. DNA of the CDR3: TGTGCCAGCAGCCGCGCTGGGGTAGCGGTAGCGAACACCGGGGAGCTGTTTTTT.

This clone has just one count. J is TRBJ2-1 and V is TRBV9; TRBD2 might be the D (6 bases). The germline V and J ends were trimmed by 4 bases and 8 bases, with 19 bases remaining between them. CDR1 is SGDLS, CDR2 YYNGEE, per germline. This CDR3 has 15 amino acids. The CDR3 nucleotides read TGTGCCAGCAGCCTCCGACTGTCGGGAGCCCATGAGCAGTTCTTC. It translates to CASSLRLSGAHEQFF.

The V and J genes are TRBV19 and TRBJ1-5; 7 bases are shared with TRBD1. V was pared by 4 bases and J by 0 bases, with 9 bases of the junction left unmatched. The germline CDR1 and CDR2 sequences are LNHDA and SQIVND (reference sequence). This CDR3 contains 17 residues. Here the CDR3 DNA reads TGTGCCAGTAGTAAGGGACAGAGGGGGGCTAGCAATCAGCCCCAGCATTTT. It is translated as CASSKGQRGASNQPQHF.

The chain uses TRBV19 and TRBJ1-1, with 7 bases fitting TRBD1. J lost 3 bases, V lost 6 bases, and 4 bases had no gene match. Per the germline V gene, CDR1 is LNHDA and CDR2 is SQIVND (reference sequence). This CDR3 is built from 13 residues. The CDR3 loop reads CASRNRGDTEAFF. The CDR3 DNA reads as TGTGCCAGTAGAAACAGGGGAGACACTGAAGCTTTCTTT.

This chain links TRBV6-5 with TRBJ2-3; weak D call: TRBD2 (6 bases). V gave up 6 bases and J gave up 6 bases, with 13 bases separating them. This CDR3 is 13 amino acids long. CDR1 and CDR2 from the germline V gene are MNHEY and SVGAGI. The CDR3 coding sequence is TGTGCCAGCAGGCCGCCGGGGGATGATACGCAGTATTTT. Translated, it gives CASRPPGDDTQYF.

In DNA, the CDR3 is TGTGCCAGCAGTTTGGGTCTGGGAGGGTGGAGCACAGATACGCAGTATTTT. Amino acids: CASSLGLGGWSTDTQYF. The chain couples TRBV28 to TRBJ2-3; 7 positions agree with TRBD2. Trimming removed 3 bases from V and 0 bases from J; junction bases left unmatched: 9. The CDR3 loop spans 17 amino acids. Germline V gene lookup returns CDR1 MDHEN and CDR2 SYDVKM.

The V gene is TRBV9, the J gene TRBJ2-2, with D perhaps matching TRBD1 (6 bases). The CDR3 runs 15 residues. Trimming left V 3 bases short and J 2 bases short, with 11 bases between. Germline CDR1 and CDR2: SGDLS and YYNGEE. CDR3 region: CASSDIGTNTGELFF. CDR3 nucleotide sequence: TGTGCCAGCAGCGACATCGGGACAAACACCGGGGAGCTGTTTTTT.

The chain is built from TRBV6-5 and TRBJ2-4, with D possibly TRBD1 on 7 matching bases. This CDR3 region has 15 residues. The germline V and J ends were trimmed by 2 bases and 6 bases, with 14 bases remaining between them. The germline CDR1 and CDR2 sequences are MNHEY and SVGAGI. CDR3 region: CASSYEWRGRNIQYF. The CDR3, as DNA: TGTGCCAGCAGTTACGAATGGAGGGGGCGAAACATTCAGTACTTC.

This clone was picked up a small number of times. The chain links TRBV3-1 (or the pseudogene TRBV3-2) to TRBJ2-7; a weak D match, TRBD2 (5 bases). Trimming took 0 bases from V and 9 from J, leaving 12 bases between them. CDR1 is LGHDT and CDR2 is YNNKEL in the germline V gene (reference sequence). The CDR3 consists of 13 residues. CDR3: CASSQDRRQTQYF. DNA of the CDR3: TGTGCCAGCAGCCAAGACAGGAGGCAAACGCAGTACTTC.

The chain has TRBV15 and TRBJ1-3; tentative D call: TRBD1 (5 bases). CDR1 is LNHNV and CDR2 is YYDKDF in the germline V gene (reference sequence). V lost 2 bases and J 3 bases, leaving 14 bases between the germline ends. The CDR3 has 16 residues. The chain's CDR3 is CATSRPSTDFGNTIYF. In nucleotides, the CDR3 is TGTGCCACCAGCAGACCTTCGACAGATTTTGGAAACACCATATATTTT.

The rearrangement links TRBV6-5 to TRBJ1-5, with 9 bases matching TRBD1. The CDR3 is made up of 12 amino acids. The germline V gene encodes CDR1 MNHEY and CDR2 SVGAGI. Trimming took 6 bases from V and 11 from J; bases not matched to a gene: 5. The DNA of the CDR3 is TGTGCCAGCAGGACAGGGGGGGAGACCCAGCATTTT. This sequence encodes CASRTGGETQHF.

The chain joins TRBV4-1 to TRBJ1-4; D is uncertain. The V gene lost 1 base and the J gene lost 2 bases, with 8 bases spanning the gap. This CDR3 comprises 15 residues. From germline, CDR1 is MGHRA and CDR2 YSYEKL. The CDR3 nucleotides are TGCGCCAGCAGCCAAGCCCCGAGGACTAATGAAAAACTGTTTTTT. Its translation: CASSQAPRTNEKLFF.

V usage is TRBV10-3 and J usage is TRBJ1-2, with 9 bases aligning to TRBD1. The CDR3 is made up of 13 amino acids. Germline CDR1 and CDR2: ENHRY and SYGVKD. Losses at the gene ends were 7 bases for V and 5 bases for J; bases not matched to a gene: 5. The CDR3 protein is CAITGTGQYGYTF. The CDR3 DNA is TGTGCCATCACAGGGACAGGGCAGTATGGCTACACCTTC.

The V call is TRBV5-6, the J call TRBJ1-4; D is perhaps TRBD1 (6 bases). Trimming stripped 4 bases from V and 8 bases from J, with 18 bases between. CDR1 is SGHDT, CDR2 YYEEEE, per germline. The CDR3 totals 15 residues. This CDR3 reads CASSLLTGRTEKLFF. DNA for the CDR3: TGTGCCAGCAGCCTACTGACAGGCCGGACAGAAAAACTGTTTTTT.

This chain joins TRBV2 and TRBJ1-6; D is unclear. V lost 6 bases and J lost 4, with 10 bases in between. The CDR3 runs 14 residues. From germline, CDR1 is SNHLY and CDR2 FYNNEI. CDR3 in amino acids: CASSKQRYNSPLHF. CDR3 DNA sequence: TGTGCCAGCAGCAAACAGAGATATAATTCACCCCTCCACTTT.

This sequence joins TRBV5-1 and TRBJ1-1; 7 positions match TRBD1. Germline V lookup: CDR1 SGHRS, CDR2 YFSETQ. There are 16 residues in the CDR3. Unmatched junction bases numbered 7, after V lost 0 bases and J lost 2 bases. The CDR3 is CASSLAGTASNTEAFF. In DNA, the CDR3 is TGCGCCAGCAGCTTGGCAGGGACAGCATCTAACACTGAAGCTTTCTTT.

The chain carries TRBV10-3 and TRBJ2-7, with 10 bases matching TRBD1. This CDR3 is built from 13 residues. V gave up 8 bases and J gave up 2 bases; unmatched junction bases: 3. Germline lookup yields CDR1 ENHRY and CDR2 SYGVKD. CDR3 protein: CAIGTGDPYEQYF. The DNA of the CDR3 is TGTGCCATCGGGACAGGGGATCCCTACGAGCAGTACTTC.